This entry lists 16 T cell receptor beta chains sequenced from one sample in a study of T cell changes during pregnancy in multiple sclerosis. This table comes from immunoSEQ multiplex PCR, and its TCRdb copy is limited to in-frame clones, with some not included. This table has 40,000 to 55,000 clones, under 95% appearing once. This specimen was CD4+ T cells from peripheral blood mononuclear cells, taken in the third trimester of pregnancy. The source is a female donor with multiple sclerosis, enrolled in a pregnancy study.

The chain recombines TRBV11-2 with TRBJ2-1; 15 bases match TRBD2. There are 18 residues in the CDR3. Looked up from germline, CDR1 is SGHAT and CDR2 is FQNNGV. V shed 5 bases and J 10 bases; nucleotides not matched to a gene: 15. CDR3 bases: TGTGCCAGCAGCCCGCCCGGGGGACTAGCGGGAGGTCAGGGAGAGCAGTTCTTC. Protein sequence: CASSPPGGLAGGQGEQFF. Full variable domain (outside the CDR3, taken from reference TRBV11-2 and TRBJ2-1): EAGVAQSPRYKIIEKRQSVAFWCNPISGHATLYWYQQILGQGPKLLIQFQNNGVVDDSQLPKDRFSAERLKGVDSTLKIQPAKLEDSAVYLCASSPPGGLAGGQGEQFFGPGTRLTVL.

CDR3 region: CASSSGTLDTQYF. As DNA, the CDR3 is TGTGCCAGCAGTAGCGGGACCCTAGATACGCAGTATTTT. The chain recombines TRBV7-9 with TRBJ2-3, with 8 bases aligning to TRBD2. Germline values: CDR1 SEHNR, CDR2 FQNEAQ (reference sequence). The V and J ends lost 6 bases and 5 bases, in that order; junction bases with no gene match: 4. This CDR3 is 13 amino acids long.

V usage is TRBV12-5 and J usage is TRBJ1-5; weak D call: TRBD1 (5 bases). In germline, CDR1 is LGHNT, CDR2 FRNRAP. The CDR3 length is 20 residues. Trimming removed 0 bases from V and 0 bases from J, with 21 bases in between. The DNA of the CDR3 is TGTGCTAGTGGTTTGGTAGGGCAGTCAGGGAACCCCTATAGCAATCAGCCCCAGCATTTT. Protein: CASGLVGQSGNPYSNQPQHF.

The rearrangement joins TRBV11-3 to TRBJ2-7, with 7 nucleotides matching TRBD2. Germline assignment: CDR1 SGHNT and CDR2 YENEEA. This CDR3 has 14 residues. The trim removed 1 base at V and 4 bases at J, leaving 4 bases unmatched. In DNA form, the CDR3 reads TGTGCCAGCAGCTTAGGCGGGAGCGGATACGAGCAGTACTTC. Translating gives CASSLGGSGYEQYF.

This clone appeared a single time. The chain combines TRBV7-9 with TRBJ2-1, with 10 bases aligning to TRBD2. Germline CDR1 SEHNR, CDR2 FQNEAQ (reference sequence). The CDR3 has 15 amino acids. V trimming: 3 bases; J trimming: 6 bases; junction bases outside the gene matches: 5. DNA for the CDR3: TGTGCCAGCAGCTTCAGCGGGAGGGCCGCCAATGAGCAGTTCTTC. As protein: CASSFSGRAANEQFF.

J is TRBJ1-4 and V is TRBV27; unclear D gene. CDR3 length equals 16 residues. In germline, CDR1 is MNHEY, CDR2 SMNVEV (reference sequence). The V end lost 5 bases, the J end lost 7 bases, and 20 bases lay between the germline ends. CDR3 sequence: CASSPMKTSSLEKLFF. The CDR3 DNA sequence: TGTGCCAGCAGTCCCATGAAGACTTCCTCTCTTGAAAAACTGTTTTTT.

This chain uses TRBV2 with TRBJ1-2, with D unresolved. The germline CDR1 and CDR2 sequences are SNHLY and FYNNEI. Trimming took 3 bases from V and 4 from J, leaving 15 bases between them. This CDR3 is 15 amino acids long. The CDR3 spells CASSEIGQVAYGYTF. The CDR3 bases are TGTGCCAGCAGTGAGATAGGCCAGGTTGCCTATGGCTACACCTTC.

V gene TRBV5-6 combines with J gene TRBJ2-7; TRBD2 agrees at 7 bases. V lost 0 bases to trimming and J lost 4 bases; unmatched junction nucleotides: 7. The CDR3 has 15 amino acids. From germline, CDR1 is SGHDT and CDR2 YYEEEE. The CDR3 protein is CASSLVAGALYEQYF. The CDR3 coding sequence is TGTGCCAGCAGCTTGGTCGCGGGAGCTTTATACGAGCAGTACTTC.

The CDR3 loop is CASGPRTGWREEADTQYF. The CDR3 DNA is TGTGCCAGCGGGCCGAGGACAGGCTGGCGGGAGGAGGCAGATACGCAGTATTTT. V gene TRBV27 combines with J gene TRBJ2-3, with D possibly being TRBD2 (8 bases). Per the germline V gene, CDR1 is MNHEY and CDR2 is SMNVEV (reference sequence). Trimming removed 8 bases from V and 4 bases from J, with 28 bases in between. This CDR3 comprises 18 residues.

In regard to this clone: Relative to the germline gene, one junction end is altered; a read error may explain this. This chain connects TRBV7-7 to TRBJ2-7; D perhaps matches TRBD1 (5 bases). The CDR3 sequence is 14 residues long. From germline, CDR1 is SSHAT and CDR2 FNYEAQ (reference sequence). DNA of the CDR3: TGTGCTAGCAGCTTAGAGCAGGGATCCTACGAGCAGTACTTC. Encoded protein: CASSLEQGSYEQYF.

This clone showed up just once. V and J are TRBV4-3 and TRBJ2-7, with TRBD1 matching 9 bases. The CDR3 has 19 amino acids. The V and J ends lost 2 bases and 3 bases, in that order; junction bases with no gene match: 17. The germline gives CDR1 LGHNA, CDR2 YSLEER. The CDR3 region is CASSQREGSGTGQVYEQYF. CDR3 bases: TGCGCCAGCAGCCAACGGGAAGGATCCGGGACAGGGCAAGTCTACGAGCAGTACTTC.

The chain has TRBV6-1 and TRBJ2-5; the D gene is possibly TRBD1 (6 bases). The CDR3 totals 15 residues. V dropped 6 bases and J dropped 3 bases, with 17 bases sitting between them. CDR1 is MNHNS and CDR2 is SASEGT in the germline V gene. DNA of the CDR3: TGTGCCAGCAGCGCACTACGGACAGAGAAAGAGACCCAGTACTTC. Encoded protein: CASSALRTEKETQYF.

The rearrangement uses TRBV7-2 and TRBJ2-5; D uncertain. This CDR3 is 14 amino acids long. The germline V and J ends were trimmed by 7 bases and 2 bases, with 14 bases remaining between them. CDR1 and CDR2 (germline): SGHTA, FQGNSA. This CDR3 reads CASTPDWAQETQYF. The CDR3 coding sequence is TGTGCCAGCACCCCGGATTGGGCTCAAGAGACCCAGTACTTC. Looking up the rest from reference TRBV7-2 and TRBJ2-5 gives the full variable domain: GAGVSQSPSNKVTEKGKDVELRCDPISGHTALYWYRQSLGQGLEFLIYFQGNSAPDKSGLPSDRFSAERTGGSVSTLTIQRTQQEDSAVYLCASTPDWAQETQYFGPGTRLLVL.

The chain joins TRBV6-1 to TRBJ1-1, with D perhaps TRBD1 (6 bases). The CDR3 has 11 amino acids. The germline CDR1 and CDR2 sequences are MNHNS and SASEGT. With 10 bases removed from V and 10 bases from J, the gap between germline ends came to 16 bases. CDR3: CATGTGSPAFF. In DNA form, the CDR3 reads TGTGCCACCGGCACAGGGTCACCAGCTTTCTTT.

This sequence joins TRBV7-3 and TRBJ2-1; 11 nucleotides agree with TRBD2. Germline CDR1 and CDR2: SGHTA and FQGTGA. The CDR3 is 18 amino acids. Trimming cost V 1 base and J 7 bases; bases outside gene matches: 12. CDR3 loop: CASSLSPGLAGLLNEQFF. The DNA for the CDR3 is TGTGCCAGCAGCTTAAGTCCAGGACTAGCGGGCCTACTGAATGAGCAGTTCTTC.

The rearrangement joins TRBV6-5 to TRBJ2-4; no definite D call. Germline-derived CDR1 and CDR2 are MNHEY and SVGAGI. V lost 0 bases and J lost 11, with 11 bases in between. This CDR3 is built from 13 residues. For the CDR3, the DNA is TGTGCCAGCAGTTACTCCACCCTAGGTCTTCAGTACTTC. This encodes CASSYSTLGLQYF.